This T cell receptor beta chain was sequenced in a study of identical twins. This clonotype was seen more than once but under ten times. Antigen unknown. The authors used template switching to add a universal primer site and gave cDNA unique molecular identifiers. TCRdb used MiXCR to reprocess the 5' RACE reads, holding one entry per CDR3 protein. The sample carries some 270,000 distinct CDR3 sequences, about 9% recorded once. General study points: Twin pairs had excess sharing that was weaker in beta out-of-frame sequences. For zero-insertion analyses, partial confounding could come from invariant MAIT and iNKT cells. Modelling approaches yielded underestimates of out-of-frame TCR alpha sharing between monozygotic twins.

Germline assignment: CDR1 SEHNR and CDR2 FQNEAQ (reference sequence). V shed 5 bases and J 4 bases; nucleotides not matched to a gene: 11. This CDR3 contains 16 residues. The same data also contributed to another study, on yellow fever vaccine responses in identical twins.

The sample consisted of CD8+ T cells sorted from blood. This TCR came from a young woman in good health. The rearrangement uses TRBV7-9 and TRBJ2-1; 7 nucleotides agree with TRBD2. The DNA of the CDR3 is TGTGCCAGCAGCCCTGGACTAGGAGTTAGGTACAATGAGCAGTTCTTC. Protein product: CASSPGLGVRYNEQFF.